Sequencing of this T cell receptor (beta chain) was carried out in a study of control samples from healthy donors and cancer patients. The data were produced by immunoSEQ multiplex PCR, yet TCRdb's version contains in-frame clones alone and is incomplete. This table has around 120,000 clones, roughly 84% appearing once. The germline V gene encodes CDR1 SGHDT and CDR2 YYEEEE. The ends lost 6 bases at V and 5 bases at J; junction bases unmatched: 15. This CDR3 spans 16 amino acids. The receptor comes from a man in his forties in good health. The source material was blood. J is TRBJ2-5 and V is TRBV5-6, with TRBD1 matching over 8 bases. CDR3 in amino acids: CASIGGQGAVLETQYF. The CDR3, as DNA: TGTGCCAGCATAGGGGGCCAGGGGGCGGTTTTGGAGACCCAGTACTTC.